The 8 T cell receptor beta chains below come from one sample, sequenced in a study of T cells in Graves' hyperthyroidism and ophthalmopathy. Authors of the study amplified TCR beta CDR3 regions from RNA transcripts. A first-round RT-PCR of the TCR CDR3 used the HTBI primer set. TCRdb redid the calling of the multiplex PCR reads with MiXCR, one entry per CDR3 protein. The sample records a few hundred thousand distinct CDR3 sequences, 15% being singletons. Sequencing input: blood. These receptors originate from a woman in her 30s with Graves' hyperthyroidism.

This clonotype was recorded many times. CDR3 nucleotide sequence: TGCAGCGTTGGTAGCGGGTACGAGCAGTACTTC. This encodes CSVGSGYEQYF. The rearrangement links TRBV29-1 to TRBJ2-7; 7 nucleotides align to TRBD2. The CDR3 is 11 amino acids. Germline CDR1 and CDR2: SQVTM and ANQGSEA. V shed 4 bases, J shed 4 bases, and the junction held 1 base outside the gene matches.

Here the CDR3 reads CASGLTDNEQFF. The CDR3, as DNA: TGTGCTAGTGGTTTGACAGACAATGAGCAGTTCTTC. The chain joins TRBV12-5 to TRBJ2-1; D gene unclear. Germline V gene data show CDR1 as LGHNT and CDR2 as FRNRAP. V was cut by 2 bases and J by 5 bases, with 4 bases left in between. The CDR3 totals 12 residues.

This clonotype has a handful of counts. This sequence joins TRBV11-2 and TRBJ2-3; TRBD2 agrees at 11 bases. The CDR3 is 18 residues long. CDR1 and CDR2 (germline): SGHAT, FQNNGV. The V and J ends lost 1 base and 3 bases, in that order; junction bases with no gene match: 9. The DNA of the CDR3 is TGTGCCAGCAGCTTAGTAGCGGGAGGGCCTCGTTTGACAGATACGCAGTATTTT. Translating it yields CASSLVAGGPRLTDTQYF. Filled out from reference TRBV11-2 and TRBJ2-3, the complete variable domain reads EAGVAQSPRYKIIEKRQSVAFWCNPISGHATLYWYQQILGQGPKLLIQFQNNGVVDDSQLPKDRFSAERLKGVDSTLKIQPAKLEDSAVYLCASSLVAGGPRLTDTQYFGPGTRLTVL.

This clonotype was counted between two and nine times. The chain has TRBV29-1 and TRBJ2-1; 7 bases are a match to TRBD2. The germline CDR1 and CDR2 sequences are SQVTM and ANQGSEA. V lost 8 bases to trimming and J lost 4 bases; unmatched junction nucleotides: 8. The CDR3 extends over 13 amino acids. The CDR3 loop reads CSLAAGAYNEQFF. Written as DNA, the CDR3 is TGCAGCCTCGCGGCGGGAGCGTACAATGAGCAGTTCTTC.

Of note for this clonotype: The DNA is left out, because the CDR3 cannot be placed on it with certainty; the CDR3 is given as TCRdb lists it. CDR3 residues: CASSLDDRADTQYFGPGTGELFF. This chain joins TRBV7-9 and TRBJ2-2; the DNA was not compared with TRBD2, the D call given in the table. The CDR3 has 23 amino acids, counting both end residues. The germline V gene encodes CDR1 SEHNR and CDR2 FQNEAQ (reference sequence).

This clonotype was counted many times. This sequence joins TRBV5-1 and TRBJ2-1, with a tentative D call TRBD1 (5 bases). Germline V gives CDR1 SGHRS, CDR2 YFSETQ. The CDR3 extends over 15 amino acids. V lost 1 base and J 5 bases, leaving 13 bases between the germline ends. This chain's CDR3 is CASSLSFQGDNEQFF. The CDR3 nucleotides read TGCGCCAGCAGCTTGTCGTTTCAGGGCGACAATGAGCAGTTCTTC.

The J gene is TRBJ2-7, the V gene TRBV27, with 10 bases identical to TRBD2. Germline trimming cut 7 bases from V and 4 bases from J; bases unmatched to any gene: 10. Germline V gene sequence: CDR1 MNHEY, CDR2 SMNVEV (reference sequence). The CDR3 has 15 amino acids. The CDR3 region is CASTQSSGSLYEQYF. Written as DNA, the CDR3 is TGTGCCAGCACACAATCTAGCGGGAGTCTTTACGAGCAGTACTTC.

J is TRBJ2-5 and V is TRBV5-6, with 14 positions matching TRBD2. Germline CDR1 SGHDT, CDR2 YYEEEE. There are 17 residues in the CDR3. Trimming cost V 1 base and J 4 bases; bases outside gene matches: 6. The CDR3 region is CASSLWGLAGDRETQYF. The CDR3 nucleotides are TGTGCCAGCAGCTTGTGGGGACTAGCGGGAGATAGAGAGACCCAGTACTTC.